What follows are 28 T cell receptor beta chains derived from one specimen sequenced in a study of radiotherapy plus CTLA-4 blockade in lung cancer. The data were produced by immunoSEQ multiplex PCR, yet TCRdb's version contains in-frame clones alone and is incomplete. The repertoire holds about 59,000 clones, with approximately 70% as singletons. The material sequenced was peripheral blood, taken from a patient treated with radiotherapy plus ipilimumab. These receptors all stem from a human donor with non-small cell lung cancer whose response to radiotherapy plus ipilimumab could not be evaluated.

This clone was observed a single time. The genes are TRBV4-2 and TRBJ1-4; a weak D match, TRBD1 (5 bases). Trimming stripped 0 bases from V and 2 bases from J, with 16 bases between. Germline V lookup: CDR1 LGHNA, CDR2 YNFKEQ. This CDR3 comprises 18 residues. CDR3 in DNA: TGTGCCAGCAGCCAAGAACAGGTACCGTTCGGCACTAATGAAAAACTGTTTTTT. Encoded protein: CASSQEQVPFGTNEKLFF.

V and J are TRBV29-1 and TRBJ2-7; a weak D match, TRBD1 (5 bases). V dropped 2 bases and J dropped 8 bases, with 16 bases sitting between them. This CDR3 contains 13 residues. Germline CDR1 reads SQVTM; CDR2 reads ANQGSEA. The CDR3 loop is CSVESPWGDQQYF. Here the CDR3 DNA reads TGCAGCGTTGAATCCCCGTGGGGCGACCAGCAGTACTTC.

The rearrangement uses TRBV5-3 and TRBJ1-2; D is possibly TRBD1 (5 bases). TRBV5-3 is filed as an ORF, its function uncertain. The CDR3 contains 17 residues. V shed 8 bases and J shed 3 bases, with 26 bases lying between them. The CDR3 is CASRLRSGIFLDYGYTF. The CDR3 nucleotides are TGTGCCAGCCGACTTCGTTCAGGGATCTTTTTGGACTATGGCTACACCTTC.

This chain joins TRBV27 and TRBJ2-7; a possible D gene is TRBD2 (7 bases). V gave up 0 bases and J gave up 2 bases, with 14 bases separating them. CDR1 and CDR2 from the germline V gene are MNHEY and SMNVEV (reference sequence). CDR3 length equals 16 residues. CDR3 protein: CASSLSGGARTYEQYF. CDR3 in DNA: TGTGCCAGCAGTTTATCGGGGGGGGCCCGAACCTACGAGCAGTACTTC.

The chain uses TRBV5-1 and TRBJ2-1, with D possibly being TRBD1 (6 bases). The CDR3 is 13 residues long. Between the trimmed V and J ends, which lost 5 bases and 6 bases, there was a span of 12 bases. CDR1 is SGHRS and CDR2 is YFSETQ in the germline V gene. CDR3 DNA sequence: TGCGCCAGCAGTTCCACAGGGTCCAATGAGCAGTTCTTC. Protein sequence: CASSSTGSNEQFF.

The sample holds a few counts of this clone. The gene calls are TRBV19 and TRBJ2-3, with 9 positions matching TRBD2. Per the germline V gene, CDR1 is LNHDA and CDR2 is SQIVND (reference sequence). J gave up 0 bases and V 5 bases, and 15 bases lay outside the gene matches. The CDR3 is made up of 19 amino acids. The DNA for the CDR3 is TGTGCCAGTAGTTACCCCTCCGGAGGTAGCGGGGGAAGCACAGATACGCAGTATTTT. Its translation: CASSYPSGGSGGSTDTQYF.

This clone has just a few counts. The chain uses TRBV28 and TRBJ1-4; D is undetermined. In germline, CDR1 is MDHEN, CDR2 SYDVKM. Trimming took 3 bases from V and 0 from J, leaving 8 bases between them. The CDR3 consists of 15 residues. The CDR3 protein is CASSFVGATNEKLFF. CDR3 nucleotides: TGTGCCAGCAGTTTTGTAGGAGCAACTAATGAAAAACTGTTTTTT.

The V call is TRBV7-9, the J call TRBJ2-7; TRBD1 matches 10 bases. V shed 5 bases and J 6 bases; nucleotides not matched to a gene: 4. Per germline, CDR1 SEHNR and CDR2 FQNEAQ (reference sequence). This CDR3 has 13 amino acids. The CDR3 spells CASSHRDRGEQYF. CDR3 sequence (DNA): TGTGCCAGCAGCCACCGGGACAGGGGCGAGCAGTACTTC.

CDR3 amino acids: CASSLGVAGGYRGQETQYF. The CDR3 DNA reads as TGTGCCAGCAGCTTAGGGGTAGCGGGGGGTTACAGGGGCCAAGAGACCCAGTACTTC. V gene TRBV5-4 combines with J gene TRBJ2-5, with 10 positions matching TRBD2. This CDR3 region has 19 residues. CDR1 and CDR2 (germline): SGHNT, YYREEE (reference sequence). V dropped 2 bases and J dropped 1; count of bases not matched to a gene: 14. Full variable domain (remainder filled in from reference TRBV5-4 and TRBJ2-5): ETGVTQSPTHLIKTRGQQVTLRCSSQSGHNTVSWYQQALGQGPQFIFQYYREEENGRGNFPPRFSGLQFPNYSSELNVNALELDDSALYLCASSLGVAGGYRGQETQYFGPGTRLLVL.

This sequence joins TRBV4-1 and TRBJ2-3, with D unresolved. Per germline, CDR1 MGHRA and CDR2 YSYEKL. V was clipped by 1 base and J by 0 bases, with 5 bases between them. The CDR3 totals 14 residues. The CDR3 DNA reads TGCGCCAGCAGCCAAGTCGGGAGCACAGATACGCAGTATTTT. It encodes CASSQVGSTDTQYF.

The chain couples TRBV11-2 to TRBJ1-5, with 7 bases fitting TRBD1. In germline, CDR1 is SGHAT, CDR2 FQNNGV. The length of the CDR3 is 15 residues. The V segment lost 2 bases and the J segment 2 bases; nucleotides outside the gene matches: 3. CDR3 in amino acids: CASSLSTGGNQPQHF. As DNA, the CDR3 is TGTGCCAGCAGCTTAAGTACAGGGGGCAATCAGCCCCAGCATTTT.

V is TRBV5-1 and J is TRBJ2-7, with TRBD1 identical over 7 bases. Per the germline V gene, CDR1 is SGHRS and CDR2 is YFSETQ. V trimming: 5 bases; J trimming: 0 bases; junction bases outside the gene matches: 8. The CDR3 runs 15 residues. CDR3 DNA sequence: TGCGCCAGCAGAGAACAGGGGCGGAGCTCCTACGAGCAGTACTTC. Protein: CASREQGRSSYEQYF.

The V call is TRBV5-6, the J call TRBJ2-5, with 9 positions matching TRBD1. The CDR3 totals 15 residues. After removal of 4 bases from V and 3 bases from J, the junction contained 7 bases not matched to a gene. The germline CDR1 and CDR2 sequences are SGHDT and YYEEEE. This CDR3 reads CASSKGDRVKETQYF. The CDR3 DNA follows: TGTGCCAGCAGCAAGGGGGACAGGGTGAAAGAGACCCAGTACTTC. Full variable domain (missing parts from reference TRBV5-6 and TRBJ2-5): DAGVTQSPTHLIKTRGQQVTLRCSPKSGHDTVSWYQQALGQGPQFIFQYYEEEERQRGNFPDRFSGHQFPNYSSELNVNALLLGDSALYLCASSKGDRVKETQYFGPGTRLLVL.

This clone was observed once. This chain uses TRBV28 with TRBJ2-7, with D tentatively TRBD1 (6 bases). Germline values: CDR1 MDHEN, CDR2 SYDVKM. V was cut by 3 bases and J by 1 base, with 16 bases left in between. This CDR3 is 16 amino acids long. CDR3 residues: CASSFHLGTLSYEQYF. CDR3 nucleotides: TGTGCCAGCAGTTTTCACCTGGGGACACTTTCCTACGAGCAGTACTTC.

The J gene is TRBJ1-5, the V gene TRBV7-9; 8 bases match TRBD1. This CDR3 comprises 15 residues. Trimming removed 5 bases from V and 6 bases from J; junction bases left unmatched: 9. The germline V gene has CDR1 SEHNR and CDR2 FQNEAQ (reference sequence). The CDR3 sequence is CASSLGTGATQPQHF. CDR3 coding DNA: TGTGCCAGCAGCCTAGGGACAGGCGCAACTCAGCCCCAGCATTTT.

To note about this clone: Other nucleotide sequences in the sample specify the same CDR3. The rearrangement joins TRBV20-1 to TRBJ1-2; no definite D call. CDR1 is DFQATT, CDR2 SNEGSKA, per germline (reference sequence). The CDR3 runs 11 residues. Trimming pared 3 bases from V and 3 bases from J, leaving 5 bases between. The CDR3 is CSASPDYGYTF. CDR3 DNA: TGCAGTGCTAGTCCGGACTATGGCTACACCTTC.

The chain carries TRBV11-2 and TRBJ2-7; unclear D gene. The V end lost 1 base, the J end lost 6 bases, and 19 bases lay between the germline ends. CDR3 length: 16 amino acids. Germline CDR1 and CDR2: SGHAT and FQNNGV. CDR3 DNA: TGTGCCAGCAGCTTAGTCCCAGGTGGAACGCTACGCGAGCAGTACTTC. This encodes CASSLVPGGTLREQYF. Together with reference TRBV11-2 and TRBJ2-7, the CDR3 gives the full variable domain: EAGVAQSPRYKIIEKRQSVAFWCNPISGHATLYWYQQILGQGPKLLIQFQNNGVVDDSQLPKDRFSAERLKGVDSTLKIQPAKLEDSAVYLCASSLVPGGTLREQYFGPGTRLTVT.

The chain carries TRBV10-3 and TRBJ2-7; 8 nucleotides match TRBD2. J gave up 2 bases and V 2 bases, and 11 bases lay outside the gene matches. Germline V gene data show CDR1 as ENHRY and CDR2 as SYGVKD. The length of the CDR3 is 17 residues. This chain's CDR3 is CAISERGGLGGAYEQYF. DNA of the CDR3: TGTGCCATCAGTGAGCGGGGGGGATTAGGGGGAGCCTACGAGCAGTACTTC.

This clone appeared a single time. The chain carries TRBV7-2 and TRBJ1-5, with a tentative D call TRBD1 (6 bases). The CDR3 loop spans 13 amino acids. Trimming left V 5 bases short and J 7 bases short, with 12 bases between. Germline V gene sequence: CDR1 SGHTA, CDR2 FQGNSA. CDR3 in DNA: TGTGCCAGCAGCATGGACAGTATCCAGCCCCAGCATTTT. Translated: CASSMDSIQPQHF.

The V and J genes are TRBV11-2 and TRBJ2-2, with D tentatively TRBD2 (5 bases). Deletions cut 5 bases from V and 6 bases from J, with 22 bases between. This CDR3 contains 17 residues. The germline V gene encodes CDR1 SGHAT and CDR2 FQNNGV. The CDR3 bases are TGTGCCAGCAGCCCCCCCCCGGGGTTTGGGAATTCCGGGGAGCTGTTTTTT. It yields the protein CASSPPPGFGNSGELFF.

The chain links TRBV6-5 to TRBJ2-7, with 9 positions matching TRBD2. The J segment lost 6 bases and the V segment lost 6 bases, leaving 9 bases of the junction unmatched. The CDR3 runs to 14 residues. The germline gives CDR1 MNHEY, CDR2 SVGAGI. Here the CDR3 DNA reads TGTGCCAGCAGCTCCGTGAGAGCGGGGGGCGAGCAGTACTTC. Residues: CASSSVRAGGEQYF.

The chain joins TRBV12-5 to TRBJ1-2, with TRBD1 as a possible D gene (6 bases). This CDR3 has 12 amino acids. Germline-derived CDR1 and CDR2 are LGHNT and FRNRAP. V was trimmed by 7 bases and J by 2 bases, leaving 8 bases between them. The CDR3 DNA is TGTGCTAGTGAGGGGGAGAACTATGGCTACACCTTC. Protein: CASEGENYGYTF.

This clone has a single count. The CDR3 sequence: CASNQGWVSYEQYF. The DNA of the CDR3 is TGTGCCAGCAACCAGGGGTGGGTTAGCTACGAGCAGTACTTC. V gene TRBV6-1 combines with J gene TRBJ2-7, with D possibly TRBD1 on 6 matching bases. Germline V gives CDR1 MNHNS, CDR2 SASEGT. The V end was cut by 7 bases, the J end by 3 bases, with 16 bases between. The CDR3 has 14 residues.

This clone was counted between two and nine times. The chain uses TRBV28 and TRBJ1-5; a possible D gene is TRBD1 (6 bases). CDR1 and CDR2 (germline): MDHEN, SYDVKM. Trimming stripped 5 bases from V and 6 bases from J, with 17 bases between. The CDR3 contains 15 residues. For the CDR3, the DNA is TGTGCCAGCAGTCGAGCCCGGACAGTTTTTCAGCCCCAGCATTTT. The encoded protein is CASSRARTVFQPQHF.

The chain combines TRBV30 with TRBJ1-1; the D is unclear. This CDR3 spans 14 amino acids. Germline-derived CDR1 and CDR2 are GTSNPN and SVGIG (reference sequence). V was trimmed by 1 base and J by 0 bases, leaving 9 bases between them. Written as DNA, the CDR3 is TGTGCCTGGAGTGGAGGTCTCATGAACACTGAAGCTTTCTTT. It encodes CAWSGGLMNTEAFF.

This clone appeared a few times. V and J are TRBV7-9 and TRBJ2-7; 8 bases are shared with TRBD1. The CDR3 has 16 residues. Germline V gives CDR1 SEHNR, CDR2 FQNEAQ (reference sequence). V gave up 0 bases and J gave up 7 bases; unmatched junction bases: 11. In DNA, the CDR3 is TGTGCCAGCAGCTTAGCGACCCTTTGGACAGGGAAGGAGCAGTACTTC. As protein: CASSLATLWTGKEQYF.

The chain links TRBV5-1 to TRBJ2-5; TRBD2 matches 8 bases. This CDR3 contains 17 residues. CDR1 and CDR2 (germline): SGHRS, YFSETQ. Trimming at V came to 0 bases and at J to 0 bases, leaving 7 bases not matched to a gene. The CDR3 sequence: CASSLVWSGGDQETQYF. DNA of the CDR3: TGCGCCAGCAGCTTGGTCTGGTCGGGGGGGGACCAAGAGACCCAGTACTTC.

This clone was observed a few times. This CDR3 reads CASRGPHGHEQYF. CDR3 coding DNA: TGTGCCAGCAGGGGGCCCCACGGGCACGAGCAGTACTTC. This sequence joins TRBV6-5 and TRBJ2-7, with a tentative D call TRBD1 (5 bases). The CDR3 is made up of 13 amino acids. Trimming took 6 bases from V and 5 from J, leaving 14 bases between them. In germline, CDR1 is MNHEY, CDR2 SVGAGI.